These 6 T cell receptor beta chains share one sample of origin, sequenced in a study of vaccination effects on CD4 cells after COVID-19. Their antigen targets remain unknown. ViraFEST used viral peptide pools to expand antigen-specific CD4+ T cells before sequencing. The authors isolated CD4+ T cells after nine to eleven days of culture. Nucleocapsid antibodies stayed negative before and after vaccination, showing no earlier SARS-CoV-2 infection. TCRdb's table, derived via immunoSEQ multiplex PCR, lists solely in-frame clones and lacks some. The sample has 50,000 or so clones, 75% to 85% seen once. Here the sequenced sample was CD4+ T cells from PBMCs cultured with HCoV-OC43 spike peptides, taken before COVID-19 vaccination. Subset in this sample: HCoV-OC43 spike overlapping peptide pool stimulation. The receptors stem from a human donor who received a COVID-19 vaccine.

Written as DNA, the CDR3 is TGTGCCAGCAGCTTAGTTTGGGGGTCGATCTCTGGGGCCAACGTCCTGACTTTC. Protein product: CASSLVWGSISGANVLTF. The chain carries TRBV7-8 and TRBJ2-6; D tentatively reads TRBD1 or TRBD2 (5 bases each). The CDR3 length is 18 residues. In germline, CDR1 is SGHVS, CDR2 FQNEAQ. Trimming pared 1 base from V and 0 bases from J, leaving 13 bases between. Complete variable domain (other parts from reference TRBV7-8 and TRBJ2-6): GAGVSQSPRYKVAKRGQDVALRCDPISGHVSLFWYQQALGQGPEFLTYFQNEAQLDKSGLPSDRFFAERPEGSVSTLKIQRTQQEDSAVYLCASSLVWGSISGANVLTFGAGSRLTVL.

In DNA form, the CDR3 reads TGCGCCAGCAGCTTGGGATGGACTGATACGCAGTATTTT. Its protein is CASSLGWTDTQYF. The chain uses TRBV5-1 and TRBJ2-3; D may be TRBD2 (5 bases). The germline V gene encodes CDR1 SGHRS and CDR2 YFSETQ. The CDR3 is 13 amino acids. Between the trimmed V and J ends, which lost 0 bases and 6 bases, there was a span of 8 bases.

The chain employs TRBV24-1 and TRBJ2-3; D is possibly TRBD2 (6 bases). Germline CDR1 reads KGHDR; CDR2 reads SFDVKD. This CDR3 comprises 14 residues. V was cut by 4 bases and J by 4 bases, with 11 bases left in between. The CDR3 protein is CATSEGGAADTQYF. CDR3 nucleotides: TGTGCCACCAGTGAGGGCGGGGCGGCAGATACGCAGTATTTT.

This sequence joins TRBV4-1 and TRBJ1-3; no reliable D call. The V end was cut by 0 bases, the J end by 4 bases, with 19 bases between. Germline-derived CDR1 and CDR2 are MGHRA and YSYEKL. This CDR3 region has 18 residues. Here the CDR3 reads CASSQDPPAIYPGNTIYF. The CDR3 DNA is TGCGCCAGCAGCCAAGATCCCCCAGCTATCTACCCAGGAAACACCATATATTTT.

The chain is built from TRBV24-1 and TRBJ1-1; TRBD1 matches at 7 bases. Germline V gene sequence: CDR1 KGHDR, CDR2 SFDVKD. V lost 6 bases, J lost 7 bases, and 13 bases stayed unmatched. The CDR3 runs 15 residues. The CDR3, as DNA: TGTGCCACCAGTCTAACAGGGGCCGCTCCTGGTGAAGCTTTCTTT. Protein: CATSLTGAAPGEAFF.

This clone was detected only a few times. The chain employs TRBV19 and TRBJ1-1, with D unclear. Trimming cost V 6 bases and J 1 base, with 0 bases left between them. The germline CDR1 and CDR2 sequences are LNHDA and SQIVND (reference sequence). This CDR3 is 10 amino acids long. The CDR3 DNA reads TGTGCCAGTAGGAACACTGAAGCTTTCTTT. Translating it yields CASRNTEAFF.